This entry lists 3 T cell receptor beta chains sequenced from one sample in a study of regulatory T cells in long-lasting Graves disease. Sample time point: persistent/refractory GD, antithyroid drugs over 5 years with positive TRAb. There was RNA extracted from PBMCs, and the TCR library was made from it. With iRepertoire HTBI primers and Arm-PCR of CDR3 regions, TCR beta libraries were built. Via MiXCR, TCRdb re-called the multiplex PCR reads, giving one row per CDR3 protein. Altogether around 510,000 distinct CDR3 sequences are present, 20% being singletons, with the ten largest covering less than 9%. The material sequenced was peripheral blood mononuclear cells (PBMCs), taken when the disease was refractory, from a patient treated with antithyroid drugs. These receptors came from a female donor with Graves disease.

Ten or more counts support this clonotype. CDR3 protein: CASSRTGGARTEAFF. CDR3 nucleotide sequence: TGTGCCAGCAGCCGGACCGGGGGGGCGCGTACTGAAGCTTTCTTT. The chain combines TRBV12-3 or TRBV12-4 with TRBJ1-1; D may be TRBD1 (6 bases). Trimming shortened V by 6 bases and J by 5 bases, and 19 bases separated the two germline ends. This CDR3 has 15 residues.

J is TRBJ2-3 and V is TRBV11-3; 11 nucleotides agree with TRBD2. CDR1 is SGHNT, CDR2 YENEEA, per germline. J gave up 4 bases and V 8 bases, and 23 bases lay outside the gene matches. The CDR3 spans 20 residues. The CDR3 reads CASLKAKPFTSGSPPDTQYF. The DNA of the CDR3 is TGTGCCAGCCTGAAGGCCAAACCCTTTACTAGCGGGAGCCCTCCAGATACGCAGTATTTT.

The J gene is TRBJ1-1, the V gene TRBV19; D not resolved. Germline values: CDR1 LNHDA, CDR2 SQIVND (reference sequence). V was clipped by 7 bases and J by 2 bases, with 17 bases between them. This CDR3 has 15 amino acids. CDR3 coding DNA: TGTGCCAGTATTTCAATACAGACGATCAACACTGAAGCTTTCTTT. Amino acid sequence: CASISIQTINTEAFF.